This record looks at one TCR beta chain sequence and its context. Antigen specificity is unknown. TCRdb's table, derived via immunoSEQ multiplex PCR, lists solely in-frame clones and lacks some. The table records some 45,000 clones, about 94% of them present only once. The source of the sample is a study of graft-versus-host responses after intestinal transplantation. J lost 3 bases, V lost 3 bases, and 8 bases had no gene match. The V gene's germline CDR1 is KGHSH and CDR2 LQKENI. This CDR3 spans 16 amino acids. Study conclusions and caveats: Among circulating GvH clones, peak levels were associated with early post-transplant declines in HvG clones.

This specimen consisted of PBMCs, obtained more than 310 days after intestinal transplant. The TCR sequence derives from a human patient who received an intestinal transplant, so some T cells may come from the graft donor. This chain joins TRBV18 and TRBJ2-7, with 10 bases that match TRBD1. CDR3 sequence (DNA): TGTGCCAGCTCACCGGGACAGGGGAACGAGGGCTACGAGCAGTACTTC. Its translation: CASSPGQGNEGYEQYF.